The 27 T cell receptor beta chains below all came from one sample that was sequenced in a study of cytomegalovirus exposure and HLA in healthy donors. Profiled with immunoSEQ multiplex PCR; TCRdb holds only in-frame clones, not every one. This table has 89,000 or so clones, approximately 93% appearing once. Material for sequencing was PBMCs. The receptors were sampled from a woman between 25 and 40 years old in good health and CMV-seropositive.

The chain couples TRBV18 to TRBJ1-3; D call uncertain. The CDR3 has 16 residues. The V end lost 4 bases, the J end lost 3 bases, and 16 bases lay between the germline ends. Germline CDR1 and CDR2: KGHSH and LQKENI. CDR3 nucleotides: TGTGCCAGCTCACTGGAGACGGGTTCCTATGGAAACACCATATATTTT. Translated: CASSLETGSYGNTIYF.

The rearrangement joins TRBV4-2 to TRBJ2-1, with 10 bases aligning to TRBD2. CDR3 length: 12 amino acids. Germline loops: CDR1 LGHNA, CDR2 YNFKEQ. J gave up 13 bases and V 5 bases, and 5 bases lay outside the gene matches. The CDR3 DNA reads as TGTGCCAGCAGCGCTAGCGGGAGAAACCAGTTCTTC. This gives the protein CASSASGRNQFF.

The chain joins TRBV2 to TRBJ2-7, with D possibly matching TRBD2 (6 bases). The V and J ends lost 6 bases and 0 bases respectively, with 12 bases between them. The CDR3 is made up of 14 amino acids. Per germline, CDR1 SNHLY and CDR2 FYNNEI. CDR3 bases: TGTGCCAGCAGAGCGGACGGGAGCTCCTACGAGCAGTACTTC. As protein: CASRADGSSYEQYF.

The J gene is TRBJ2-6, the V gene TRBV19; TRBD2 matches at 7 bases. Germline loops: CDR1 LNHDA, CDR2 SQIVND (reference sequence). V dropped 6 bases and J dropped 7; count of bases not matched to a gene: 9. CDR3 length equals 15 residues. CDR3 amino acids: CASRTGEGRANVLTF. The CDR3 bases are TGTGCCAGTAGGACCGGGGAGGGGAGAGCCAACGTCCTGACTTTC.

This chain links TRBV7-8 with TRBJ2-1; D might be TRBD1 (6 bases). CDR3 length: 16 residues. CDR1 is SGHVS, CDR2 FQNEAQ, per germline. V was pared by 5 bases and J by 4 bases, with 18 bases between. CDR3 amino acids: CASSPWGTGFYNEQFF. CDR3 DNA: TGTGCCAGCAGCCCCTGGGGAACAGGGTTTTACAATGAGCAGTTCTTC.

This sequence joins TRBV5-1 and TRBJ2-7, with 7 bases matching TRBD2. The CDR3 has 17 residues. V dropped 4 bases and J dropped 6; count of bases not matched to a gene: 19. CDR1 and CDR2 (germline): SGHRS, YFSETQ. The CDR3 DNA follows: TGCGCCAGCAGCCACGGCGGATGGGGGGGGGAAGACCCCGAGCAGTACTTC. Protein: CASSHGGWGGEDPEQYF.

The chain joins TRBV27 to TRBJ2-7, with D possibly being TRBD1 (6 bases). This CDR3 has 15 residues. Germline V gene lookup returns CDR1 MNHEY and CDR2 SMNVEV (reference sequence). V was clipped by 6 bases and J by 3 bases, with 18 bases between them. CDR3 region: CASSLTGTTNYEQYF. The CDR3 DNA sequence: TGTGCCAGCAGCCTGACCGGGACAACTAACTACGAGCAGTACTTC.

The rearrangement joins TRBV5-4 to TRBJ2-1; D is unclear. The CDR3 length is 14 residues. Germline CDR1 SGHNT, CDR2 YYREEE (reference sequence). V was shortened by 2 bases and J by 4 bases, with 10 bases between the two germline ends. The CDR3 DNA follows: TGTGCCAGCAGCTTTGGAAGCGAGTACAATGAGCAGTTCTTC. Amino acid sequence: CASSFGSEYNEQFF.

J is TRBJ2-7 and V is TRBV5-1; no reliable D call. This CDR3 has 14 residues. Germline CDR1 and CDR2: SGHRS and YFSETQ. Trimming stripped 3 bases from V and 4 bases from J, with 14 bases between. CDR3 in amino acids: CASSWAGLQYEQYF. CDR3 DNA sequence: TGCGCCAGCAGCTGGGCAGGCCTCCAATACGAGCAGTACTTC.

The J gene is TRBJ2-5, the V gene TRBV5-6, with a tentative D call TRBD1 (5 bases). Trimming removed 0 bases from V and 2 bases from J, with 11 bases in between. There are 15 residues in the CDR3. Germline V gives CDR1 SGHDT, CDR2 YYEEEE. The CDR3 loop reads CASSLEWQGQETQYF. The CDR3 coding sequence is TGTGCCAGCAGCTTGGAGTGGCAGGGTCAAGAGACCCAGTACTTC.

The CDR3 reads CASSSLNTGELFF. DNA for the CDR3: TGTGCCAGCAGTTCCCTGAACACCGGGGAGCTGTTTTTT. The chain uses TRBV6-5 and TRBJ2-2; D gene ambiguous. Germline V lookup: CDR1 MNHEY, CDR2 SVGAGI. Trimming pared 4 bases from V and 1 base from J, leaving 4 bases between. The CDR3 loop spans 13 amino acids.

The chain uses TRBV21-1 and TRBJ1-1; no DNA check was done on the table's D call, TRBD1. TRBV21-1 constitutes a pseudogene. CDR3 length: 16 residues. The DNA of the CDR3 is TGTGCCAGCAGCAAAGAGACAGGGGGTCGGTACACTGAAGCTTTCTTT. It is translated as CASSKETGGRYTEAFF.

The chain joins TRBV4-3 to TRBJ2-7; 8 bases fit TRBD1. Germline CDR1 LGHNA, CDR2 YSLEER. V shed 0 bases and J 1 base; nucleotides not matched to a gene: 8. The CDR3 consists of 17 residues. The CDR3 is CASSQEGVGTGSYEQYF. As DNA, the CDR3 is TGCGCCAGCAGCCAAGAAGGAGTCGGGACAGGATCCTACGAGCAGTACTTC.

V and J are TRBV11-2 and TRBJ2-1; tentative D call: TRBD2 (5 bases). CDR1 and CDR2 (germline): SGHAT, FQNNGV. V was pared by 8 bases and J by 4 bases, with 12 bases between. There are 13 residues in the CDR3. CDR3 bases: TGTGCCAGCGAATACGGGATGTACAATGAGCAGTTCTTC. Amino acids: CASEYGMYNEQFF.

V gene TRBV7-2 combines with J gene TRBJ2-7, with D perhaps TRBD2 (6 bases). V was clipped by 4 bases and J by 3 bases, with 13 bases between them. Germline V CDR1 and CDR2: SGHTA, FQGNSA. This CDR3 has 14 amino acids. The CDR3 sequence is CASSYRRGNYEQYF. The CDR3 bases are TGTGCCAGCAGCTACCGACGGGGGAACTACGAGCAGTACTTC.

The rearrangement joins TRBV11-2 to TRBJ2-7; 8 nucleotides align to TRBD2. The germline V gene has CDR1 SGHAT and CDR2 FQNNGV. The V and J ends lost 0 bases and 9 bases, in that order; junction bases with no gene match: 10. The CDR3 extends over 15 amino acids. In DNA form, the CDR3 reads TGTGCCAGCAGCTTAGAGTCCAGCGGGAGCGTTGGGCAGTACTTC. Protein: CASSLESSGSVGQYF. The complete variable domain, with remaining parts taken from reference TRBV11-2 and TRBJ2-7, reads EAGVAQSPRYKIIEKRQSVAFWCNPISGHATLYWYQQILGQGPKLLIQFQNNGVVDDSQLPKDRFSAERLKGVDSTLKIQPAKLEDSAVYLCASSLESSGSVGQYFGPGTRLTVT.

J is TRBJ2-3 and V is TRBV2; 10 bases match TRBD1. The CDR3 loop spans 16 amino acids. V shed 5 bases and J 4 bases; nucleotides not matched to a gene: 9. The germline CDR1 and CDR2 sequences are SNHLY and FYNNEI. The CDR3 reads CASSTDRGLSPDTQYF. In DNA, the CDR3 is TGTGCCAGCAGTACGGACAGGGGGTTATCCCCAGATACGCAGTATTTT.

This clone was seen a single time. The V call is TRBV11-2, the J call TRBJ2-7; TRBD2 might be the D (7 bases). V dropped 0 bases and J dropped 4 bases, with 13 bases sitting between them. Looked up from germline, CDR1 is SGHAT and CDR2 is FQNNGV. The CDR3 sequence is 15 residues long. CDR3 sequence (DNA): TGTGCCAGCAGCTTAGATTATGGGGGGGCTTACGAGCAGTACTTC. This gives the protein CASSLDYGGAYEQYF.

The chain carries TRBV28 and TRBJ1-3; D not resolved. The CDR3 spans 15 residues. The V and J ends lost 4 bases and 0 bases respectively, with 10 bases between them. CDR1 and CDR2 from the germline V gene are MDHEN and SYDVKM. CDR3 DNA sequence: TGTGCCAGCAGTTCGGGTTCGCACTCTGGAAACACCATATATTTT. Protein product: CASSSGSHSGNTIYF.

The chain has TRBV4-1 and TRBJ2-7, with a weak D call TRBD2 (6 bases). Germline values: CDR1 MGHRA, CDR2 YSYEKL. Trimming left V 4 bases short and J 6 bases short, with 19 bases between. The length of the CDR3 is 15 residues. The CDR3 protein is CASSPPSLEGREQYF. The CDR3, as DNA: TGCGCCAGCAGCCCTCCGTCCCTGGAGGGCCGCGAGCAGTACTTC.

The chain uses TRBV6-5 and TRBJ1-2, with TRBD1 identical over 9 bases. The germline V gene encodes CDR1 MNHEY and CDR2 SVGAGI. This CDR3 is 14 amino acids long. V lost 6 bases, J lost 2 bases, and 4 bases stayed unmatched. DNA for the CDR3: TGTGCCAGCAGCCCCGGGACAGGGAACTATGGCTACACCTTC. It translates to CASSPGTGNYGYTF.

This clone was counted a single time. The chain employs TRBV20-1 and TRBJ2-3; possibly TRBD1 for D (6 bases). Trimming cost V 3 bases and J 6 bases, with 7 bases left between them. This CDR3 is built from 11 residues. Germline CDR1 is DFQATT and CDR2 is SNEGSKA (reference sequence). The CDR3 reads CSARRGDTQYF. The DNA for the CDR3 is TGCAGTGCTAGGAGGGGGGATACGCAGTATTTT.

This chain joins TRBV28 and TRBJ2-2; D gene ambiguous. With 7 bases removed from V and 6 bases from J, the gap between germline ends came to 6 bases. CDR1 is MDHEN and CDR2 is SYDVKM in the germline V gene. The CDR3 loop spans 11 amino acids. The CDR3 region has the DNA TGTGCCAGCACGAGGTCCGGGGAGCTGTTTTTT. Its protein product is CASTRSGELFF.

J is TRBJ2-3 and V is TRBV7-2; 8 bases match TRBD2. CDR3 size: 18 residues. Per germline, CDR1 SGHTA and CDR2 FQGNSA. V was pared by 7 bases and J by 2 bases, with 17 bases of the junction left unmatched. CDR3 in amino acids: CASTLGLLAGPDTDTQYF. Written as DNA, the CDR3 is TGTGCCAGCACCTTGGGGCTCTTAGCGGGACCCGACACAGATACGCAGTATTTT.

The chain recombines TRBV5-1 with TRBJ1-5; D not certain. V dropped 5 bases and J dropped 0 bases, with 12 bases sitting between them. The CDR3 sequence is 15 residues long. Germline values: CDR1 SGHRS, CDR2 YFSETQ. The CDR3 sequence is CASRHGTPSNQPQHF. DNA for the CDR3: TGCGCCAGCAGGCATGGCACCCCTAGCAATCAGCCCCAGCATTTT.

This clone was counted once. The chain joins TRBV7-9 to TRBJ2-2; possibly TRBD1 for D (5 bases). Germline V CDR1 and CDR2: SEHNR, FQNEAQ (reference sequence). V dropped 1 base and J dropped 6 bases, with 9 bases sitting between them. This CDR3 contains 14 residues. CDR3 protein: CASSLGGIAGELFF. The CDR3 DNA reads TGTGCCAGCAGCTTAGGGGGCATCGCCGGGGAGCTGTTTTTT.

This sequence joins TRBV5-4 and TRBJ2-2; 7 nucleotides align to TRBD2. CDR3 length: 16 residues. Losses at the gene ends were 5 bases for V and 3 bases for J; bases not matched to a gene: 10. The germline gives CDR1 SGHNT, CDR2 YYREEE (reference sequence). CDR3 in amino acids: CASRGSGGLHTGELFF. The CDR3 region has the DNA TGTGCCAGCAGGGGTTCGGGGGGTCTGCACACCGGGGAGCTGTTTTTT.